What follows are 4 T cell receptor beta chains derived from one specimen sequenced in a study of T cells after yellow fever vaccination. TCRdb reprocessed the 5' RACE reads via MiXCR and lists one record per CDR3 protein. The sample contains nearly 300,000 distinct CDR3 sequences, 7.5% to 9.5% of which appear only once. This sample comprised CD4+ T cells sorted from PBMCs, obtained 5 days after the yellow fever booster vaccination. These receptors all come from a man aged 18 to 35 who received the YFV17D yellow fever vaccine.

This clonotype has a count of ten or more. This sequence joins TRBV20-1 and TRBJ1-2; D gene unclear. This CDR3 spans 14 amino acids. Germline V lookup: CDR1 DFQATT, CDR2 SNEGSKA (reference sequence). Trimming left V 0 bases short and J 6 bases short, with 14 bases between. CDR3 sequence: CSARDGRSPNGYTF. The DNA for the CDR3 is TGCAGTGCTAGAGATGGCCGGTCCCCTAATGGCTACACCTTC.

The chain recombines TRBV5-5 with TRBJ1-1, with D unclear. In germline, CDR1 is SGHKS, CDR2 YYEKEE (reference sequence). V gave up 5 bases and J gave up 1 base, with 12 bases separating them. The CDR3 runs 14 residues. Here the CDR3 DNA reads TGTGCCAGCAGGAAGTCACCGGAGAACACTGAAGCTTTCTTT. Its protein is CASRKSPENTEAFF. Filled out from reference TRBV5-5 and TRBJ1-1, the complete variable domain reads DAGVTQSPTHLIKTRGQQVTLRCSPISGHKSVSWYQQVLGQGPQFIFQYYEKEERGRGNFPDRFSARQFPNYSSELNVNALLLGDSALYLCASRKSPENTEAFFGQGTRLTVV.

The V call is TRBV5-4, the J call TRBJ2-5; possibly TRBD1 for D (5 bases). Germline loops: CDR1 SGHNT, CDR2 YYREEE (reference sequence). Deletions cut 2 bases from V and 1 base from J, with 12 bases between. This CDR3 region has 15 residues. DNA of the CDR3: TGTGCCAGCAGCTTCCTACAGGACCTCCAAGAGACCCAGTACTTC. It codes for CASSFLQDLQETQYF.

This clonotype was detected a few times. The chain uses TRBV4-3 and TRBJ2-6, with 7 nucleotides matching TRBD2. CDR3 length equals 17 residues. CDR1 and CDR2 from the germline V gene are LGHNA and YSLEER. V lost 4 bases, J lost 3 bases, and 9 bases stayed unmatched. CDR3 loop: CASSPLAGVDGANVLTF. CDR3 coding DNA: TGCGCCAGCAGCCCACTGGCGGGGGTGGATGGGGCCAACGTCCTGACTTTC.